Listed below are T cell receptor beta chains from one sample, sequenced in a study of T cells in localized non-small cell lung cancer. TCRdb's table, derived via immunoSEQ multiplex PCR, lists solely in-frame clones and lacks some. The table includes about 40,000 clones, around 90% detected once. This material consisted of peripheral blood, taken before any cancer treatment. The source is a woman aged 40-75 years with stage I lung adenocarcinoma. The CDR3 runs from the conserved cysteine through the conserved F or W. The order of the fields is J gene, V gene, clone size, D gene, CDR3 DNA, CDR3 protein. The D gene is left open where the match is weak. A clone size is listed for some rows: how often the clone was seen (once, few, many), or a class if it is expanded.

TRBJ2-7,TRBV6-5,.,.,TGTGCCAGCAGCGCTTGGACCAGCTCCTACGAGCAGTACTTC,CASSAWTSSYEQYF
TRBJ2-1,TRBV2,.,TRBD2,TGTGCCAGCGCTAACGGGAGGAACCACAATGAGCAGTTCTTC,CASANGRNHNEQFF
TRBJ2-7,TRBV2,few,.,TGTGCCAGCAGGGAACCTTATACCGACGAGCAGTACTTC,CASREPYTDEQYF
TRBJ2-5,TRBV7-7,.,.,TGTGCTAGCAGCCCCCTACGCGAGACCCAGTACTTC,CASSPLRETQYF
TRBJ1-1,TRBV7-9,.,TRBD1,TGTGCCAGCAGCTTGGACGGGACAGTCAACACTGAAGCTTTCTTT,CASSLDGTVNTEAFF
TRBJ2-2,TRBV11-1,few,.,TGTGCCAGCAGCTTCTTACCCGGGGAGCTGTTTTTT,CASSFLPGELFF
TRBJ2-6,TRBV5-8,.,.,TGTGCCAGCAGCCGTCAATTAACAGGGTCTGGGGCCAACGTCCTGACTTTC,CASSRQLTGSGANVLTF
TRBJ1-4,TRBV2,.,.,TGTGCCAGCAATCTTGGAAATGAAAAACTGTTTTTT,CASNLGNEKLFF
TRBJ2-1,TRBV19,.,.,TGTGCCAGTAGTTGGATCGACAATGAGCAGTTCTTC,CASSWIDNEQFF
TRBJ1-5,TRBV6-1,.,.,TGTGCCAGCAGTGATAGGGGGGGCTTGGGCAGCAATCAGCCCCAGCATTTT,CASSDRGGLGSNQPQHF